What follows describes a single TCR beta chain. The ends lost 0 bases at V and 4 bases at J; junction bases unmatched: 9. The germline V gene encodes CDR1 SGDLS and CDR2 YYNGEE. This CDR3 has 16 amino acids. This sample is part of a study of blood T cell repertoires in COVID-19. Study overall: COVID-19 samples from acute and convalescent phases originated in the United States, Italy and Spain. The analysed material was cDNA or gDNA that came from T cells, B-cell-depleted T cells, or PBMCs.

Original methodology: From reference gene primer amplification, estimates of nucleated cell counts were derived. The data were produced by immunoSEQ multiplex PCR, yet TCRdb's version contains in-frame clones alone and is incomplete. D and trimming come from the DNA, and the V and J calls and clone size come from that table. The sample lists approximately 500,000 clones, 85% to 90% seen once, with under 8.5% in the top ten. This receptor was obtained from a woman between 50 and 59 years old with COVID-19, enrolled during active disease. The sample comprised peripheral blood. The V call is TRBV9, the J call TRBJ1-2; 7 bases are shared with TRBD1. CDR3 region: CASSVEGGGQGYGYTF. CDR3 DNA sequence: TGTGCCAGCAGCGTAGAAGGAGGGGGCCAGGGCTATGGCTACACCTTC.